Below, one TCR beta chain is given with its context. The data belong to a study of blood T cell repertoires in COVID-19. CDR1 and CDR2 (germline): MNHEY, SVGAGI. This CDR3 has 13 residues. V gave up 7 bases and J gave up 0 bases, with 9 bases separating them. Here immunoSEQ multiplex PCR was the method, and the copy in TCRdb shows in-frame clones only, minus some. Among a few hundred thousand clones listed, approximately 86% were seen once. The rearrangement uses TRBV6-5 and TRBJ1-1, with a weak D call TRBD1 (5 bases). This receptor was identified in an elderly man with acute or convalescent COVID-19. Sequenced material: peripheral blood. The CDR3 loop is CASNSGLNTEAFF. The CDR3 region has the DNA TGTGCCAGCAATTCAGGGTTGAACACTGAAGCTTTCTTT.